This entry lists 3 T cell receptor beta chains sequenced from one sample in a study of identical twins. TCRdb independently ran MiXCR on the 5' RACE reads; one entry per CDR3 protein. The sample has some 190,000 distinct CDR3 sequences; more than 15% are singletons. This same sample was also taken into another study, of T cells expressing NK-cell markers.

The sample consisted of CD8+ T cells sorted from blood. Every receptor here comes from a woman aged 18-29 years in good health.

This rearrangement joins TRBV15 to TRBJ1-2; 9 bases match TRBD1. Trimming at V came to 2 bases and at J to 7 bases, leaving 2 bases not matched to a gene. CDR3 size: 13 residues. The V gene's germline CDR1 is LNHNV and CDR2 YYDKDF (reference sequence). The CDR3 loop reads CATSRRDRAGYTF. CDR3 DNA: TGTGCCACCAGCAGACGGGACAGGGCTGGCTACACCTTC.

The gene calls are TRBV27 and TRBJ2-3; possible D gene TRBD1, 5 bases. Looked up from germline, CDR1 is MNHEY and CDR2 is SMNVEV (reference sequence). V dropped 8 bases and J dropped 1 base, with 10 bases sitting between them. The length of the CDR3 is 13 residues. CDR3 sequence (DNA): TGTGCCAGCCTCGAAGGGGGCACAGATACGCAGTATTTT. Encoded protein: CASLEGGTDTQYF.

This clonotype was seen a handful of times. The rearrangement joins TRBV6-2 or TRBV6-3 to TRBJ2-1, with 11 bases aligning to TRBD2. V dropped 6 bases and J dropped 6; count of bases not matched to a gene: 7. Germline V gene data show CDR1 as MNHEY and CDR2 as SVGEGT. The CDR3 has 15 residues. The CDR3 protein is CASSRLAGWSNEQFF. The CDR3 DNA is TGTGCCAGCAGCAGACTAGCGGGGTGGTCCAATGAGCAGTTCTTC.